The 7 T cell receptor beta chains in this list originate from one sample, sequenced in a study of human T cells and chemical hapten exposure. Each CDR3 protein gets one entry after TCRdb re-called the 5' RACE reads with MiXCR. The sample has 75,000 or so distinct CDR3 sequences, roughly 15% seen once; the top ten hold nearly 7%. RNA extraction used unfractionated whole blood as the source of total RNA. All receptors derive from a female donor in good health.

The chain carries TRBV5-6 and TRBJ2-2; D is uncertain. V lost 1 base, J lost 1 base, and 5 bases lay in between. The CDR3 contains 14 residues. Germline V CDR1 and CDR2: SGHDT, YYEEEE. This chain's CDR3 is CASSLSVNTGELFF. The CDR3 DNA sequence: TGTGCCAGCAGCTTGTCTGTGAACACCGGGGAGCTGTTTTTT.

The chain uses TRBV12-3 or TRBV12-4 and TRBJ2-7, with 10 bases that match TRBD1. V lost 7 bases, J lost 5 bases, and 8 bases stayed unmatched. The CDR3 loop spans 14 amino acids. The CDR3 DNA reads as TGTGCCAGCATACCGGGACAGGGGAACGACGAGCAGTACTTC. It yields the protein CASIPGQGNDEQYF.

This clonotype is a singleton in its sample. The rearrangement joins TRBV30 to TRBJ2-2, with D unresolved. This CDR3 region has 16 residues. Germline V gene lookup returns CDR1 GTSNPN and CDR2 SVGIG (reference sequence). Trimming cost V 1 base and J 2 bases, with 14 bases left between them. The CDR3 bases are TGTGCCTGGAGTGGTGTCAGATTTTTTAACACCGGGGAGCTGTTTTTT. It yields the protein CAWSGVRFFNTGELFF. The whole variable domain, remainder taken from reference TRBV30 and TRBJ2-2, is SQTIHQWPATLVQPVGSPLSLECTVEGTSNPNLYWYRQAAGRGLQLLFYSVGIGQISSEVPQNLSASRPQDRQFILSSKKLLLSDSGFYLCAWSGVRFFNTGELFFGEGSRLTVL.

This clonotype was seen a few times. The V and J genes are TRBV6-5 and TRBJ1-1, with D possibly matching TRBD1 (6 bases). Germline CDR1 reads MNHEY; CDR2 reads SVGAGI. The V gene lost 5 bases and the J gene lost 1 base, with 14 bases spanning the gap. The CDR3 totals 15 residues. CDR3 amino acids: CASSTMDSGNTEAFF. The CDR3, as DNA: TGTGCCAGCAGTACGATGGACAGCGGGAACACTGAAGCTTTCTTT.

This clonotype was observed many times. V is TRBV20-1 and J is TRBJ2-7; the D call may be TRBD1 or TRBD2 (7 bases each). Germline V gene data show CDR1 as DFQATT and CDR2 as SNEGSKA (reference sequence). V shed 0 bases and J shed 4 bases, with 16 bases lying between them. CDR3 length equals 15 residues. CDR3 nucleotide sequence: TGCAGTGCTAGAGATCGGGCAGGGGGGGGTTACGAGCAGTACTTC. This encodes CSARDRAGGGYEQYF.

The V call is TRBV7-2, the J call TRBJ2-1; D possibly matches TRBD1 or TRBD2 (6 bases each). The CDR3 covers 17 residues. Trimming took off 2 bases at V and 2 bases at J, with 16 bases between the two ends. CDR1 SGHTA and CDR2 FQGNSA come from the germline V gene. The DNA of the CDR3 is TGTGCCAGCAGCTTATGGGTGGGCGGGGACACCTACAATGAGCAGTTCTTC. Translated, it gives CASSLWVGGDTYNEQFF.

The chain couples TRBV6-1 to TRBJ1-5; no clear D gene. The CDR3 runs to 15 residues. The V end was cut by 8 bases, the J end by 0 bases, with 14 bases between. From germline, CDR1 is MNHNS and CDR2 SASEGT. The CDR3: CASRNPGYSNQPQHF. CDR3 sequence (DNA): TGTGCCAGCCGAAACCCAGGCTATAGCAATCAGCCCCAGCATTTT.